This TCR beta chain originates from a study of HIV-infected patients and healthy controls. Alpha and beta constant-region primers primed reverse transcription of 500 to 550 ng RNA. Each of the alpha and beta chains got its own library through chain-specific third strand synthesis with indices. The cDNA received a 5' RACE adapter containing a random hexamer plus an SP2 sequencing primer site. A single record per CDR3 protein comes from TCRdb applying MiXCR to the 5' RACE reads. Counted here are more than 15,000 distinct CDR3 sequences, about 5% occurring once; the ten biggest clones make up roughly 2%. Many counts were recorded for this clonotype. Its cognate antigen is unknown. The study's findings and limits: HIV-infected repertoires had significantly higher mean Gini indices than controls, possibly reflecting oligoclonality. Untreated HIV+ repertoires had roughly threefold fewer distinct CDR3s and lower Shannon diversity than healthy controls. Compared with healthy controls, HIV-infected patients showed less CDR3 sharing between individuals.

Trimming took 3 bases from V and 4 from J, leaving 7 bases between them. This CDR3 comprises 13 residues. Germline V CDR1 and CDR2: LNHDA, SQIVND (reference sequence). All unsorted peripheral T cells were captured because whole blood was used without fractionation. The V gene is TRBV19, the J gene TRBJ2-1; maybe TRBD1 (5 bases). What was sequenced was blood. This receptor was taken from an adult in good health. In DNA, the CDR3 is TGTGCCAGTAGTATGACAGAATACAATGAGCAGTTCTTC. As protein: CASSMTEYNEQFF.